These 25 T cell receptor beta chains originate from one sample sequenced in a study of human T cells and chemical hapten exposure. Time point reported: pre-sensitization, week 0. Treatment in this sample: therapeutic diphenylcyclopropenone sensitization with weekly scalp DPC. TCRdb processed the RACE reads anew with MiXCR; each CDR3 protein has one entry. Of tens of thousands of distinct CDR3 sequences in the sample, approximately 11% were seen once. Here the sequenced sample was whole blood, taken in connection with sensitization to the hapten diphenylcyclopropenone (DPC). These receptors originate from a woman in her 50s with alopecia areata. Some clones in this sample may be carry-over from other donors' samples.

In DNA, the CDR3 is TGTGCCAGCAGCCGTTCAGCTAGTAACTATGGCTACACCTTC. It encodes CASSRSASNYGYTF. V gene TRBV7-2 combines with J gene TRBJ1-2; no clear D gene. The CDR3 length is 14 residues. From germline, CDR1 is SGHTA and CDR2 FQGNSA. With 5 bases removed from V and 1 base from J, the gap between germline ends came to 11 bases. Together with reference TRBV7-2 and TRBJ1-2, the CDR3 gives the full variable domain: GAGVSQSPSNKVTEKGKDVELRCDPISGHTALYWYRQSLGQGLEFLIYFQGNSAPDKSGLPSDRFSAERTGGSVSTLTIQRTQQEDSAVYLCASSRSASNYGYTFGSGTRLTVV.

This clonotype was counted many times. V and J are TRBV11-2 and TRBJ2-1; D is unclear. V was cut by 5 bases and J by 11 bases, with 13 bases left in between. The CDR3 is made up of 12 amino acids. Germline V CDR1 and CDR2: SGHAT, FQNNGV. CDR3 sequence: CASSPRATQQFF. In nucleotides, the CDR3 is TGTGCCAGCAGCCCCCGGGCCACCCAGCAGTTCTTC.

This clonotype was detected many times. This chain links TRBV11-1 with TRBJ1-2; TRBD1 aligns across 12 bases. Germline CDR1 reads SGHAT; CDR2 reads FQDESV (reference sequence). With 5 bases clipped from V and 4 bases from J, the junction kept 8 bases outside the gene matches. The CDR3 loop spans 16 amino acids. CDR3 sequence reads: CASSLSGTGGIYGYTF. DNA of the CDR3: TGTGCCAGCAGCCTCTCGGGGACAGGGGGCATCTATGGCTACACCTTC. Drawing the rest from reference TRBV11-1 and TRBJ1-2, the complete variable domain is EAEVAQSPRYKITEKSQAVAFWCDPISGHATLYWYRQILGQGPELLVQFQDESVVDDSQLPKDRFSAERLKGVDSTLKIQPAELGDSAMYLCASSLSGTGGIYGYTFGSGTRLTVV.

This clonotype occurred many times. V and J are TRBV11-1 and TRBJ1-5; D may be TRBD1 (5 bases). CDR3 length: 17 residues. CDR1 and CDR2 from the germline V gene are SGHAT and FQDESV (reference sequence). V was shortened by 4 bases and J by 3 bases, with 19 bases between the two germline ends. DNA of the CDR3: TGTGCCAGCAGCTCTAAATACAGGAGAGCCTCCAATCAGCCCCAGCATTTT. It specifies CASSSKYRRASNQPQHF.

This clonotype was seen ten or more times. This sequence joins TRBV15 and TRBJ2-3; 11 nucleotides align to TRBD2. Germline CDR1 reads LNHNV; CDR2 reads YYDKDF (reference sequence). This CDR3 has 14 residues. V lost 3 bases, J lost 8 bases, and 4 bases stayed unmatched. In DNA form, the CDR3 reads TGTGCCACCAGCAGGACTAGCGGGACGGGTACGCAGTATTTT. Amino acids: CATSRTSGTGTQYF.

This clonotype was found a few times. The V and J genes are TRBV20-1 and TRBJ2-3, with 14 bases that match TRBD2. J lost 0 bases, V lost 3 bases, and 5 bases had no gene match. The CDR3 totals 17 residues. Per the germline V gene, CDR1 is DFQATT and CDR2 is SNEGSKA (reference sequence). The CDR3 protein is CSASRLAGGPSTDTQYF. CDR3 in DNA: TGCAGTGCTAGTAGACTAGCGGGGGGGCCAAGCACAGATACGCAGTATTTT.

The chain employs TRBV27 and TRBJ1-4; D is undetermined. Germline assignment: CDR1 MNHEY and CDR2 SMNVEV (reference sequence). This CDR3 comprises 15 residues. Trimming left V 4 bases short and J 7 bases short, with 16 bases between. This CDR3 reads CASSYAPVRGEKLFF. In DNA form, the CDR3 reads TGTGCCAGCAGTTACGCCCCGGTGCGCGGTGAAAAACTGTTTTTT.

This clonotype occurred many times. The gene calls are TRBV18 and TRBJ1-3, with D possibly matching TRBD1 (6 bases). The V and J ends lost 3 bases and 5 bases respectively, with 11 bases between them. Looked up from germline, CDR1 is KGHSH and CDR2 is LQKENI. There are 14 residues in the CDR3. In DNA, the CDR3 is TGTGCCAGCTCACCTCCCGGGACAAGAAACACCATATATTTT. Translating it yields CASSPPGTRNTIYF.

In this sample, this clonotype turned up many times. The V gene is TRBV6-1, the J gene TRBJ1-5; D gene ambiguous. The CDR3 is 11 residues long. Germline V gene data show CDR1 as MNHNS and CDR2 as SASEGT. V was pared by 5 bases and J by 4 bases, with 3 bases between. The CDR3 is CASSSNQPQHF. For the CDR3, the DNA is TGTGCCAGCAGTTCGAATCAGCCCCAGCATTTT.

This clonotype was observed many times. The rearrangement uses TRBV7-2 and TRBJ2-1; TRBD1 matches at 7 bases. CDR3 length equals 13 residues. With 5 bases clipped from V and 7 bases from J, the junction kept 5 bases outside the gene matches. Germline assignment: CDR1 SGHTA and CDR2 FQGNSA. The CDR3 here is CASSPLQGNEQFF. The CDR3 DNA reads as TGTGCCAGCAGCCCCCTACAGGGGAATGAGCAGTTCTTC.

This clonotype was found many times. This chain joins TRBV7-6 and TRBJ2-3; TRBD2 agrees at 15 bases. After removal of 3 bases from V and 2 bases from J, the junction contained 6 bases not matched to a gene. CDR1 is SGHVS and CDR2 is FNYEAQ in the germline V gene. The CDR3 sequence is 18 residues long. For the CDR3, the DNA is TGTGCCAGCAGCTTTCTCGGACTAGCGGGAGGGGTCACAGATACGCAGTATTTT. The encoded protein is CASSFLGLAGGVTDTQYF.

CDR3: CASSRRDRGREQYF. As DNA, the CDR3 is TGTGCCAGCAGCCGCCGGGACAGGGGCAGGGAGCAGTACTTC. The V call is TRBV5-4, the J call TRBJ2-7; 10 nucleotides line up with TRBD1. The CDR3 spans 14 residues. The germline gives CDR1 SGHNT, CDR2 YYREEE (reference sequence). V lost 4 bases to trimming and J lost 7 bases; unmatched junction nucleotides: 8.

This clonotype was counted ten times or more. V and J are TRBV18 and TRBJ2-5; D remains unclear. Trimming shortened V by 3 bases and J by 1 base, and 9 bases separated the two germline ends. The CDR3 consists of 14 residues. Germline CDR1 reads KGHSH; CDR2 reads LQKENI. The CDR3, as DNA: TGTGCCAGCTCACCGTCCCATTCCCAAGAGACCCAGTACTTC. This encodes CASSPSHSQETQYF. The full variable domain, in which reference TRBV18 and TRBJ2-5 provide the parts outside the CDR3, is NAGVMQNPRHLVRRRGQEARLRCSPMKGHSHVYWYRQLPEEGLKFMVYLQKENIIDESGMPKERFSAEFPKEGPSILRIQQVVRGDSAAYFCASSPSHSQETQYFGPGTRLLVL.

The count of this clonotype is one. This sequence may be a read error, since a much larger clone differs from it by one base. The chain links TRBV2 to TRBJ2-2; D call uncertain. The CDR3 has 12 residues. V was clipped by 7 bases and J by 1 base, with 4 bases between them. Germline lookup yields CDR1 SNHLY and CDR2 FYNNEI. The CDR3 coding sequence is TGTGCCAGCAAGAGGAACACCGGGGAGCTGTTTTTT. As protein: CASKRNTGELFF.

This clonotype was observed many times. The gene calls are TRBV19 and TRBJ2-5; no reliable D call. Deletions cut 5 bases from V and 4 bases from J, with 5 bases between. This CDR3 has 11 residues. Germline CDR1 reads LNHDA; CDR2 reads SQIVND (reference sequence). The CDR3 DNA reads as TGTGCCAGTAGTGTCAGAGAGACCCAGTACTTC. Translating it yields CASSVRETQYF.

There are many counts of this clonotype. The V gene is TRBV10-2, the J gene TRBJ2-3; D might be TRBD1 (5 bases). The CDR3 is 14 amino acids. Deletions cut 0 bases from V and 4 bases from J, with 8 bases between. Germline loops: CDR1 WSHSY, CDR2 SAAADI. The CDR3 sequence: CASSESQGADTQYF. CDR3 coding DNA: TGCGCCAGCAGTGAGTCGCAAGGGGCAGATACGCAGTATTTT.

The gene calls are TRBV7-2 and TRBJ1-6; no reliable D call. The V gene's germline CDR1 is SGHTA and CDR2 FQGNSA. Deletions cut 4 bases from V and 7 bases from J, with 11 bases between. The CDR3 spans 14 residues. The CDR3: CASSSLRQNSPLHF. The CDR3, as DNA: TGTGCCAGCAGCTCGCTACGGCAGAATTCACCCCTCCACTTT.

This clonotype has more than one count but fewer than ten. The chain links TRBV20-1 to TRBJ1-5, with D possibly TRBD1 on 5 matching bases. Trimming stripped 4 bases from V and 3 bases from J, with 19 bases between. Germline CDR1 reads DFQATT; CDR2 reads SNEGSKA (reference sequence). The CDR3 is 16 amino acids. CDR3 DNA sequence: TGCAGTGCTACCAGTAGTCGTGTGGGGACCAATCAGCCCCAGCATTTT. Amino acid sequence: CSATSSRVGTNQPQHF.

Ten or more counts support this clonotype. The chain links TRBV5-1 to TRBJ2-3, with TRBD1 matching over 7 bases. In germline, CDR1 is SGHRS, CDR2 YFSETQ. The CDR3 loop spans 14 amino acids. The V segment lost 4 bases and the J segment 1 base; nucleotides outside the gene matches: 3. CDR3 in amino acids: CASSSQGGTDTQYF. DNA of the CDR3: TGCGCCAGCAGCAGCCAGGGGGGCACAGATACGCAGTATTTT.

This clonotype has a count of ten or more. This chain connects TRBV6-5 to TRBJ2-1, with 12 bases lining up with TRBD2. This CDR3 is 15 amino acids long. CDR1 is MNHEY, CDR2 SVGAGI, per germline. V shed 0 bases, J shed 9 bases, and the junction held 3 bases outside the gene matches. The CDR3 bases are TGTGCCAGCAGTTACTCCGGACTAGCGGGAACTGAGCAGTTCTTC. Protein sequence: CASSYSGLAGTEQFF.

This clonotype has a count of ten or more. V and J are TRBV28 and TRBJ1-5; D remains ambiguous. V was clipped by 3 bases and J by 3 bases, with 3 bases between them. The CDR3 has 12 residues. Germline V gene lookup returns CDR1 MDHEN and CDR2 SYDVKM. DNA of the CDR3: TGTGCCAGCAGTTTGGTCAATCAGCCCCAGCATTTT. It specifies CASSLVNQPQHF.

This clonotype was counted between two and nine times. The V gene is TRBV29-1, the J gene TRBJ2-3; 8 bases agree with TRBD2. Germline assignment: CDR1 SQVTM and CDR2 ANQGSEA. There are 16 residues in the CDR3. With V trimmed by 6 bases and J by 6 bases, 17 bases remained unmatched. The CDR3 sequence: CSVGGHLAGHRDTQYF. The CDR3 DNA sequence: TGCAGCGTCGGGGGACATCTAGCGGGCCATAGGGATACGCAGTATTTT.

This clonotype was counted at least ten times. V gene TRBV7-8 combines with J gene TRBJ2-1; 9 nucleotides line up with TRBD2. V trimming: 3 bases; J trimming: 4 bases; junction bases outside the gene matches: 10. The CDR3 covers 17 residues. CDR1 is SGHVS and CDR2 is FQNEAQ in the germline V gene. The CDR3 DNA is TGTGCCAGCAGCTTTCCCCGCCTGACTAGCGGTTACAATGAGCAGTTCTTC. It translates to CASSFPRLTSGYNEQFF.

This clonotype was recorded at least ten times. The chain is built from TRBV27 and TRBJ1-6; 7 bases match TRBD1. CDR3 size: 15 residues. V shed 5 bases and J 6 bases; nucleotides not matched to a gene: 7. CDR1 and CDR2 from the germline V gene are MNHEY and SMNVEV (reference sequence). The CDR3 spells CASSRDRDSNSPLHF. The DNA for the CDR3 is TGTGCCAGCAGTCGAGACCGGGACAGTAATTCACCCCTCCACTTT.

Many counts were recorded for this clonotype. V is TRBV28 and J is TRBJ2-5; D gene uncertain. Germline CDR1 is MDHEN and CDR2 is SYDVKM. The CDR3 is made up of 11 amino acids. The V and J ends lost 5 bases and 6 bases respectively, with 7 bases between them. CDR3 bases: TGTGCCAGCAGTCAATATCAGACCCAGTACTTC. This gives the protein CASSQYQTQYF.